The clone carrying this T cell receptor (beta chain) appeared a few times. Its antigen is undetermined. It was through 5'RACE template switching that TCR cDNA was made, with a universal primer site and UMIs added. TCRdb reprocessed the 5' RACE reads with MiXCR, giving one entry per CDR3 protein. The sample includes around 530,000 distinct CDR3 sequences, about 15% of them seen just once. The data stem from a study of T cells after yellow fever vaccination. Looking at the study overall: The authors prepared low-cell-number fractions using SMART-Seq v4 Ultra Low Input.

Germline V gene sequence: CDR1 SNHLY, CDR2 FYNNEI. The V gene lost 6 bases and the J gene lost 7 bases, with 10 bases spanning the gap. There are 12 residues in the CDR3. Study-level findings and limits: Post-booster repertoires again held most primary-vaccination clones (roughly 96% CD4, approximately 90% CD8). Weaker overall was a secondary response that nonetheless peaked faster, on day 5 versus 15.

This chain uses TRBV2 with TRBJ1-5; perhaps TRBD1 as D (6 bases). The input for sequencing was PBMCs, taken less than 6 days after the first yellow fever vaccination. The origin of this receptor is a man in his late teens or twenties who received the YFV17D yellow fever vaccine. The CDR3 protein is CASRDSVQPQHF. Written as DNA, the CDR3 is TGTGCCAGCAGGGACAGCGTACAGCCCCAGCATTTT.